The present TCR beta chain was sequenced within a study of CD8 T cells in ankylosing spondylitis. Study results and caveats: In ankylosing spondylitis blood, a motif of about eight highly homologous TCR beta variants appeared characteristic. Several of the motif variants were reported before in synovial fluid and blood from reactive arthritis.

Germline CDR1 SGHRS, CDR2 YFSETQ. The V segment lost 4 bases and the J segment 5 bases; nucleotides outside the gene matches: 17. This CDR3 is 18 amino acids long. This clonotype was detected many times. Antigen unknown. Quantitative 5'-RACE was performed with molecular barcodes, and it yielded the TCR beta libraries. Each CDR3 protein is one row after TCRdb ran MiXCR on the 5' RACE reads. The sample consists of 250,000 or so distinct CDR3 sequences, around 11% of them appearing once. This TCR came from a male donor with ankylosing spondylitis or in good health (not recorded which). The chain joins TRBV5-1 to TRBJ2-3; the match to TRBD1 covers 9 bases. The material sequenced was blood, either unsorted or a sorted T cell fraction (not recorded which). The CDR3 region is CASSARPGTGNFEDTQYF. CDR3 DNA: TGCGCCAGCAGCGCGAGACCCGGGACAGGGAATTTCGAAGATACGCAGTATTTT.